The 25 T cell receptor beta chains below come from one sample, sequenced in a study of blood T cell repertoires in COVID-19. Profiled with immunoSEQ multiplex PCR; TCRdb holds only in-frame clones, not every one. The sample yields 95,000 to 150,000 clones, 65% to 85% seen once. What was sequenced was peripheral blood. Receptor source: an older woman with acute or convalescent COVID-19.

Comments on this clone: Other DNA sequences in this sample translate to the same CDR3. The chain employs TRBV18 and TRBJ1-2, with TRBD1 identical over 7 bases. This CDR3 has 13 residues. Germline V lookup: CDR1 KGHSH, CDR2 LQKENI. V lost 3 bases to trimming and J lost 2 bases; unmatched junction nucleotides: 0. The CDR3 here is CASSPGQNYGYTF. CDR3 in DNA: TGTGCCAGCTCACCGGGACAGAACTATGGCTACACCTTC.

The rearrangement uses TRBV19 and TRBJ2-3; 9 nucleotides align to TRBD1. Germline CDR1 and CDR2: LNHDA and SQIVND (reference sequence). With 1 base clipped from V and 3 bases from J, the junction kept 11 bases outside the gene matches. There are 18 residues in the CDR3. The CDR3 is CASSIGGRSDRGTDTQYF. CDR3 bases: TGTGCCAGTAGTATAGGGGGGAGGTCGGACAGGGGAACAGATACGCAGTATTTT.

For the CDR3, the DNA is TGTGCCAGCAGCCGGATACAGGGGTTGGGTGAAAAACTGTTTTTT. Translated, it gives CASSRIQGLGEKLFF. The chain has TRBV5-6 and TRBJ1-4, with 7 bases identical to TRBD1. This CDR3 has 15 residues. V lost 4 bases to trimming and J lost 7 bases; unmatched junction nucleotides: 10. The germline V gene has CDR1 SGHDT and CDR2 YYEEEE.

This rearrangement joins TRBV11-3 to TRBJ1-1; tentative D call: TRBD1 (6 bases). With 0 bases removed from V and 8 bases from J, the gap between germline ends came to 13 bases. The germline V gene has CDR1 SGHNT and CDR2 YENEEA. The CDR3 totals 14 residues. For the CDR3, the DNA is TGTGCCAGCAGCTTAGAAACAGGGAGGGTGGAAGCTTTCTTT. The encoded protein is CASSLETGRVEAFF.

The sample holds one count of this clone. The rearrangement uses TRBV2 and TRBJ1-5; 7 bases line up with TRBD1. With 6 bases clipped from V and 3 bases from J, the junction kept 11 bases outside the gene matches. The CDR3 sequence is 16 residues long. Germline V gives CDR1 SNHLY, CDR2 FYNNEI. As DNA, the CDR3 is TGTGCCAGCAGCCTGACAGGGTCCTATGCCAATCAGCCCCAGCATTTT. Its translation is CASSLTGSYANQPQHF.

V is TRBV19 and J is TRBJ1-5; 7 bases line up with TRBD1. The CDR3 contains 13 residues. The germline V gene has CDR1 LNHDA and CDR2 SQIVND (reference sequence). With V trimmed by 8 bases and J by 3 bases, 4 bases remained unmatched. The DNA of the CDR3 is TGTGCCAGTCTGGACAGGTTCAATCAGCCCCAGCATTTT. Translating it yields CASLDRFNQPQHF. Supplemented by reference TRBV19 and TRBJ1-5, the full variable domain reads DGGITQSPKYLFRKEGQNVTLSCEQNLNHDAMYWYRQDPGQGLRLIYYSQIVNDFQKGDIAEGYSVSREKKESFPLTVTSAQKNPTAFYLCASLDRFNQPQHFGDGTRLSIL.

This clone has just a few counts. This rearrangement joins TRBV7-6 to TRBJ2-5; tentative D call: TRBD1 (5 bases). The germline V gene encodes CDR1 SGHVS and CDR2 FNYEAQ. Trimming took 2 bases from V and 2 from J, leaving 12 bases between them. The CDR3 spans 15 residues. This CDR3 reads CASSLQGWRQETQYF. The CDR3 bases are TGTGCCAGCAGCTTACAGGGATGGCGGCAAGAGACCCAGTACTTC.

The V gene is TRBV19, the J gene TRBJ2-7; 9 nucleotides match TRBD1. Germline V gene lookup returns CDR1 LNHDA and CDR2 SQIVND (reference sequence). Germline trimming cut 1 base from V and 1 base from J; bases unmatched to any gene: 2. The CDR3 totals 15 residues. The CDR3 nucleotides are TGTGCCAGTAGTATAGGCGGGACAGGGTCCTACGAGCAGTACTTC. This codes for CASSIGGTGSYEQYF. Full variable domain (missing parts from reference TRBV19 and TRBJ2-7): DGGITQSPKYLFRKEGQNVTLSCEQNLNHDAMYWYRQDPGQGLRLIYYSQIVNDFQKGDIAEGYSVSREKKESFPLTVTSAQKNPTAFYLCASSIGGTGSYEQYFGPGTRLTVT.

This clone was recorded a few times. The V gene is TRBV2, the J gene TRBJ1-2; D is unresolved. Trimming left V 2 bases short and J 0 bases short, with 13 bases between. This CDR3 spans 16 amino acids. Germline loops: CDR1 SNHLY, CDR2 FYNNEI. As DNA, the CDR3 is TGTGCCAGCAGTGAAATGTCTGCCCTAGCTAACTATGGCTACACCTTC. It is translated as CASSEMSALANYGYTF. The whole variable domain, filled in from reference TRBV2 and TRBJ1-2, reads EPEVTQTPSHQVTQMGQEVILRCVPISNHLYFYWYRQILGQKVEFLVSFYNNEISEKSEIFDDQFSVERPDGSNFTLKIRSTKLEDSAMYFCASSEMSALANYGYTFGSGTRLTVV.

This clone was detected only a few times. The rearrangement links TRBV6-5 to TRBJ1-3, with D possibly matching TRBD1 (5 bases). CDR1 is MNHEY, CDR2 SVGAGI, per germline. The CDR3 covers 14 residues. V was trimmed by 0 bases and J by 7 bases, leaving 10 bases between them. CDR3 region: CASSYSQGRNTIYF. CDR3 DNA: TGTGCCAGCAGTTACTCGCAGGGTAGGAACACCATATATTTT.

J is TRBJ1-5 and V is TRBV10-3; D unclear. Germline lookup yields CDR1 ENHRY and CDR2 SYGVKD. This CDR3 has 14 amino acids. V was pared by 3 bases and J by 1 base, with 7 bases between. Here the CDR3 reads CAISEGRSNQPQHF. As DNA, the CDR3 is TGTGCCATCAGTGAAGGCAGGAGCAATCAGCCCCAGCATTTT.

This clone was seen once. This sequence joins TRBV11-3 and TRBJ2-3, with 9 bases matching TRBD2. V trimming: 4 bases; J trimming: 2 bases; junction bases outside the gene matches: 4. The CDR3 sequence is 15 residues long. Germline V gene sequence: CDR1 SGHNT, CDR2 YENEEA. The CDR3 protein is CASSSGLASTDTQYF. CDR3 coding DNA: TGTGCCAGCAGCTCGGGACTAGCATCCACAGATACGCAGTATTTT. Full variable domain (missing parts from reference TRBV11-3 and TRBJ2-3): EAGVVQSPRYKIIEKKQPVAFWCNPISGHNTLYWYLQNLGQGPELLIRYENEEAVDDSQLPKDRFSAERLKGVDSTLKIQPAELGDSAVYLCASSSGLASTDTQYFGPGTRLTVL.

The CDR3: CASSIAGGPYNEQFF. CDR3 DNA: TGTGCCAGCAGTATAGCGGGGGGGCCCTACAATGAGCAGTTCTTC. The chain couples TRBV11-3 to TRBJ2-1; 11 bases are a match to TRBD2. CDR1 is SGHNT, CDR2 YENEEA, per germline. CDR3 length: 15 residues. The junction had 3 bases not matched to a gene; V was cut back by 6 bases and J by 2 bases.

As concerns this clone: Mismatch with germline at one junction end may stem from a read error. The sample has other DNA sequences that encode this CDR3 too. For the CDR3, the DNA is TGCGCCAGTAGCTGGATGGGGCCACCATCCAACGAGCAGTACTTC. Encoded protein: CASSWMGPPSNEQYF. The rearrangement links TRBV5-1 to TRBJ2-7, with D possibly TRBD1 on 5 matching bases. Germline assignment: CDR1 SGHRS and CDR2 YFSETQ. The CDR3 is 15 amino acids.

V is TRBV11-3 and J is TRBJ2-5, with D possibly matching TRBD1 (5 bases). Germline V gene sequence: CDR1 SGHNT, CDR2 YENEEA. The V end lost 6 bases, the J end lost 3 bases, and 20 bases lay between the germline ends. The CDR3 is 16 residues long. CDR3 coding DNA: TGTGCCAGCAGTAGAGAGAGACAGTTGACAGAAGAGACCCAGTACTTC. The encoded protein is CASSRERQLTEETQYF.

The chain combines TRBV18 with TRBJ1-6; no definite D call. This CDR3 spans 16 amino acids. Trimming left V 2 bases short and J 7 bases short, with 15 bases between. Germline values: CDR1 KGHSH, CDR2 LQKENI. CDR3 residues: CASSPNLLSGNSPLHF. CDR3 bases: TGTGCCAGCTCACCAAATTTGTTGTCAGGAAATTCACCCCTCCACTTT.

The chain has TRBV7-2 and TRBJ2-3; D perhaps matches TRBD1 (5 bases). The V gene lost 1 base and the J gene lost 4 bases, with 15 bases spanning the gap. The CDR3 runs to 16 residues. Germline V gene sequence: CDR1 SGHTA, CDR2 FQGNSA. The CDR3 nucleotides read TGTGCCAGCAGCTTAGTGAGAGGCAGGGTCTCAGATACGCAGTATTTT. Translated: CASSLVRGRVSDTQYF.

V gene TRBV11-3 combines with J gene TRBJ1-1, with a possible D match to TRBD1 (6 bases). There are 16 residues in the CDR3. The germline gives CDR1 SGHNT, CDR2 YENEEA. Trimming removed 0 bases at V and 4 bases at J, with 15 bases between. CDR3 bases: TGTGCCAGCAGCTTAGAAGGGGGGGGTTTGATCACTGAAGCTTTCTTT. It is translated as CASSLEGGGLITEAFF.

This clone was observed once. The V call is TRBV27, the J call TRBJ1-2, with D uncertain. The CDR3 contains 13 residues. The V end lost 4 bases, the J end lost 0 bases, and 6 bases lay between the germline ends. Germline assignment: CDR1 MNHEY and CDR2 SMNVEV (reference sequence). The chain's CDR3 is CASSSGSNYGYTF. As DNA, the CDR3 is TGTGCCAGCAGTTCGGGGTCTAACTATGGCTACACCTTC.

This chain uses TRBV5-1 with TRBJ2-5, with a tentative D call TRBD1 (6 bases). V was pared by 1 base and J by 4 bases, with 11 bases between. There are 14 residues in the CDR3. Germline V gene data show CDR1 as SGHRS and CDR2 as YFSETQ. The CDR3 DNA reads TGCGCCAGCAGCTTGACAGGGTCGGGAGAGACCCAGTACTTC. Amino acids: CASSLTGSGETQYF.

This CDR3 is CASSLGSGGLQETQYF. DNA of the CDR3: TGCGCCAGCAGCTTGGGGAGCGGGGGCCTCCAAGAGACCCAGTACTTC. The chain uses TRBV5-1 and TRBJ2-5, with 8 bases aligning to TRBD2. There are 16 residues in the CDR3. Losses at the gene ends were 0 bases for V and 1 base for J; bases not matched to a gene: 5. Germline loops: CDR1 SGHRS, CDR2 YFSETQ. The whole variable domain, remainder taken from reference TRBV5-1 and TRBJ2-5, is KAGVTQTPRYLIKTRGQQVTLSCSPISGHRSVSWYQQTPGQGLQFLFEYFSETQRNKGNFPGRFSGRQFSNSRSEMNVSTLELGDSALYLCASSLGSGGLQETQYFGPGTRLLVL.

The rearrangement joins TRBV19 to TRBJ1-1; the match to TRBD1 covers 9 bases. CDR1 and CDR2 from the germline V gene are LNHDA and SQIVND (reference sequence). This CDR3 is built from 16 residues. Losses at the gene ends were 5 bases for V and 5 bases for J; bases not matched to a gene: 12. The CDR3 DNA is TGTGCCAGTAGTCCCCACCGGGACAGGGTTATAACTGAAGCTTTCTTT. Translated, it gives CASSPHRDRVITEAFF.

The chain employs TRBV5-1 and TRBJ2-5; TRBD2 aligns across 8 bases. Germline values: CDR1 SGHRS, CDR2 YFSETQ. The V gene end was trimmed by 7 bases and the J gene end by 4 bases; junction bases not matched to a gene: 6. The CDR3 runs 13 residues. The CDR3 loop is CASAGGDGETQYF. The CDR3 DNA follows: TGCGCCAGCGCGGGGGGAGACGGAGAGACCCAGTACTTC.

This clone was seen only a few times. The V and J genes are TRBV10-3 and TRBJ2-7; the D is unclear. Germline CDR1 ENHRY, CDR2 SYGVKD. This CDR3 spans 12 amino acids. Between the trimmed V and J ends, which lost 6 bases and 2 bases, there was a span of 8 bases. DNA for the CDR3: TGTGCCATCAGCGGAGAGGCCTACGAGCAGTACTTC. Its protein is CAISGEAYEQYF.

This clone was found a few times. The DNA for the CDR3 is TGTGCCAGCTCACCTCAGCGACAGGGCGGGATTTCGGAAAAACTGTTTTTT. This codes for CASSPQRQGGISEKLFF. J is TRBJ1-4 and V is TRBV18; 7 nucleotides agree with TRBD1. V lost 3 bases to trimming and J lost 8 bases; unmatched junction nucleotides: 15. Germline values: CDR1 KGHSH, CDR2 LQKENI. This CDR3 comprises 17 residues.